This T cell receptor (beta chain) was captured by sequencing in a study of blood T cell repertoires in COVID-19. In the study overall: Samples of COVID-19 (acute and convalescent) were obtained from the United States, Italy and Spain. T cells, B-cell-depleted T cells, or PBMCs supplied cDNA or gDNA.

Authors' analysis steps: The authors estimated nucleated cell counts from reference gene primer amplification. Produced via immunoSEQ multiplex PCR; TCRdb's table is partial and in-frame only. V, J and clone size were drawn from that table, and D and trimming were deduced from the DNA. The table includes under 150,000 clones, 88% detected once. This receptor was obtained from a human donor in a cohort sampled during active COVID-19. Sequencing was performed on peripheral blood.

CDR3 region: CASSLALGLAGGPSYNEQFF. For the CDR3, the DNA is TGTGCCAGCAGCTTAGCGCTAGGGCTAGCGGGAGGGCCGTCCTACAATGAGCAGTTCTTC. The V call is TRBV7-8, the J call TRBJ2-1; 12 bases are a match to TRBD2. V trimming: 0 bases; J trimming: 1 base; junction bases outside the gene matches: 10. This CDR3 is 20 amino acids long. The germline V gene encodes CDR1 SGHVS and CDR2 FQNEAQ.